This TCR beta chain was sequenced in a study of shared clonotypes between healthy human individuals. V lost 4 bases, J lost 0 bases, and 4 bases stayed unmatched. This CDR3 region has 16 residues. Per germline, CDR1 MNHNS and CDR2 SASEGT. In the case of this clone: Its antigen is as yet unknown.

General study results and limits: Only blood underwent sampling, and tissue repertoires likely differ. A handful of donors showed sharing of about 5.5% of naive CD4 clonotypes.

Each sorted subset replicate got 200 ng genomic DNA, approximately 27,000 genomes. Clones were read by immunoSEQ multiplex PCR, and TCRdb kept only the in-frame ones, dropping some. The sample has 2 million to 3 million clones, approximately 93% seen once; the top ten hold 0.36%. The TCR sequence derives from a man in his late teens or twenties in good health. Some clones in this sample may be carry-over from other donors' samples. The sample comprised naive CD4+ T cells from PBMCs. Sample subset: CD45RA+ positively selected. The chain links TRBV6-1 to TRBJ2-4, with 9 bases identical to TRBD1. DNA of the CDR3: TGTGCCAGCAGTGGAGACAGGGGGTTAGCCAAAAACATTCAGTACTTC. As protein: CASSGDRGLAKNIQYF.